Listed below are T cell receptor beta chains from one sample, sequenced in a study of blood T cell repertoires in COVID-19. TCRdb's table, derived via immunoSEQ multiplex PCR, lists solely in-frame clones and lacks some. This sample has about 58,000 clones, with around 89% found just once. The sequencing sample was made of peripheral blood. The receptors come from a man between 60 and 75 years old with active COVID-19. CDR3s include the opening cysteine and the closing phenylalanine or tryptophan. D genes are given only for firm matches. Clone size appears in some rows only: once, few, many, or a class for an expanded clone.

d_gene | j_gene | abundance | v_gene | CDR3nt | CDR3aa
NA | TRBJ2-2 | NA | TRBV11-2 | TGTGCCAGCAGCTTGCTCCCTTCGAGCACCGGGGAGCTGTTTTTT | CASSLLPSSTGELFF
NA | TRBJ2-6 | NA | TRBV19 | TGTGCCAGTAGTCCACGACTCGGGGCCAACGTCCTGACTTTC | CASSPRLGANVLTF
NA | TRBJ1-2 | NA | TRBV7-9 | TGTGCCAGCAGCTTAGGACAGAACTATGGCTACACCTTC | CASSLGQNYGYTF
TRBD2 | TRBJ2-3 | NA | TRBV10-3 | TGTGCCATCAGAGAGGGACTAGGGACAGATACGCAGTATTTT | CAIREGLGTDTQYF
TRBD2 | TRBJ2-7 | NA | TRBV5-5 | TGTGCCAGCAGCCCCCGGGCTAGCGGGGGAGGTGAGCAGTACTTC | CASSPRASGGGEQYF
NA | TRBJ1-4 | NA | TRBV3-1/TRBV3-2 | TGTGCCAGCACCGATTTGGCAGGGAGGGAAAAACTGTTTTTT | CASTDLAGREKLFF
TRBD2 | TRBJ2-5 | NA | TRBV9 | TGTGCCAGCAGCGTAGCTAAAGCGGGGGGACAAGAGACCCAGTACTTC | CASSVAKAGGQETQYF
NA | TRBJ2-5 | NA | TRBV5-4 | TGTGCCAGCAGCTTGAACCCAGGGAAGGAGACCCAGTACTTC | CASSLNPGKETQYF
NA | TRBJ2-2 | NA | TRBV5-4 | TGTGCCAGCAGCACTACGAACACCGGGGAGCTGTTTTTT | CASSTTNTGELFF
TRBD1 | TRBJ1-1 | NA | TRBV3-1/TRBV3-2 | TGTGCCAGCAGCCCAGGGGGCAGGTCTTTGTACACTGAAGCTTTCTTT | CASSPGGRSLYTEAFF
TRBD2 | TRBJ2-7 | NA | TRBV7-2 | TGTGCCAGCGAACGGACTAGCGAATACGAGCAGTACTTC | CASERTSEYEQYF
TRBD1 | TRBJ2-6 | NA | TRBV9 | TGTGCCAGCAGCGTAGTGGGGACAGTGGGATTCTCTGGGGCCAACGTCCTGACTTTC | CASSVVGTVGFSGANVLTF
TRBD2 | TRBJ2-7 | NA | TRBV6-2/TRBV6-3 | TGTGCCAGCAGTTACCCGACTAGCGGGGTTTTCCGCCGTTACGAGCAGTACTTC | CASSYPTSGVFRRYEQYF
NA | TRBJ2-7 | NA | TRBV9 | TGTGCCAGCAGCGTAGGGCTAGCTGATGTCGAGCAGTACTTC | CASSVGLADVEQYF
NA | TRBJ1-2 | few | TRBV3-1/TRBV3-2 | TGTGCCAGCAGCCTCGGGCCCGGACTAGGCTACACCTTC | CASSLGPGLGYTF
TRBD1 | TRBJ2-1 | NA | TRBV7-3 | TGTGCCAGCAGCTTAACAGGGACAGGGGACTACAATGAGCAGTTCTTC | CASSLTGTGDYNEQFF
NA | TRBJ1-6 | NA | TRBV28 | TGTGCCAGCAGTTTGAGGCGCGTAGATTCACCCCTCCACTTT | CASSLRRVDSPLHF
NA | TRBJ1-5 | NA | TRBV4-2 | TGTGCCAGCAGCTCCTTCAATCAGCCCCAGCATTTT | CASSSFNQPQHF
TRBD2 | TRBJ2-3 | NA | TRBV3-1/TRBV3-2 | TGTGCCAGCAGTCTATCCTTAGCGGGAGTTACAGATACGCAGTATTTT | CASSLSLAGVTDTQYF
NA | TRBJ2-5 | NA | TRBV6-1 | TGTGCCAGCAGTGGAGGCCGTACGGGAGACAAACAAGAGACCCAGTACTTC | CASSGGRTGDKQETQYF
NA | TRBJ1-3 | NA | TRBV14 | TGTGCCAGCAGCCATGGGGGGTCCCGCTCTGGAAACACCATATATTTT | CASSHGGSRSGNTIYF
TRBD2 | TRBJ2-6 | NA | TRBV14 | TGTGCCAGCAGCCAAGCCTATGGGGAGGGCCGCTCTGGGGCCAACGTCCTGACTTTC | CASSQAYGEGRSGANVLTF
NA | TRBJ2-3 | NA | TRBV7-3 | TGTGCCAGCAGCTTACGTCCGGGCACAGATACGCAGTATTTT | CASSLRPGTDTQYF
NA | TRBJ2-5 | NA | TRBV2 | TGTGCCAGCAGTAAACAGGGACCGGAGACCCAGTACTTC | CASSKQGPETQYF